A single sample gave rise to the 14 T cell receptor beta chains below, sequenced in a study of graft-versus-host responses after intestinal transplantation. These receptors' targets are unknown. Assay: immunoSEQ multiplex PCR; the TCRdb copy retains only in-frame clones and omits some. In the table there are about 88,000 clones, approximately 94% of which are singletons. This material consisted of unstimulated CD4+ T cells sorted from spleen or lymph node cells, taken before transplant. The receptors were gathered from a human donor who was the organ donor for an intestinal transplant.

The CDR3 DNA is TGTGCCAGCAGCGTAGTCGGGCTCACAGATACGCAGTATTTT. This encodes CASSVVGLTDTQYF. The chain recombines TRBV9 with TRBJ2-3; D remains ambiguous. The CDR3 totals 14 residues. Per germline, CDR1 SGDLS and CDR2 YYNGEE. Between the trimmed V and J ends, which lost 0 bases and 2 bases, there was a span of 7 bases.

This clone was recorded once. The chain uses TRBV5-1 and TRBJ2-3; D unclear. This CDR3 is 17 amino acids long. The V gene's germline CDR1 is SGHRS and CDR2 YFSETQ. V shed 2 bases and J shed 0 bases, with 16 bases lying between them. As DNA, the CDR3 is TGCGCCAGCAGCTTAAATAGGTTCGGGTCTAGCACAGATACGCAGTATTTT. It codes for CASSLNRFGSSTDTQYF. The full variable domain, completed using reference TRBV5-1 and TRBJ2-3, is KAGVTQTPRYLIKTRGQQVTLSCSPISGHRSVSWYQQTPGQGLQFLFEYFSETQRNKGNFPGRFSGRQFSNSRSEMNVSTLELGDSALYLCASSLNRFGSSTDTQYFGPGTRLTVL.

The gene calls are TRBV27 and TRBJ2-7; D gene unclear. The CDR3 loop spans 13 amino acids. CDR1 and CDR2 (germline): MNHEY, SMNVEV (reference sequence). V was trimmed by 3 bases and J by 0 bases, leaving 6 bases between them. The CDR3 DNA reads as TGTGCCAGCAGTTTCCGCAACTCCTACGAGCAGTACTTC. Protein sequence: CASSFRNSYEQYF.

The J gene is TRBJ1-2, the V gene TRBV5-6; 8 bases are a match to TRBD1. J gave up 6 bases and V 4 bases, and 14 bases lay outside the gene matches. Looked up from germline, CDR1 is SGHDT and CDR2 is YYEEEE. The CDR3 runs to 16 residues. As DNA, the CDR3 is TGTGCCAGCAGCCGGACAGGGCTACTTGTTAAAAATGGCTACACCTTC. Protein: CASSRTGLLVKNGYTF.

The chain recombines TRBV6-1 with TRBJ1-5, with D possibly being TRBD1 (5 bases). This CDR3 spans 17 amino acids. V gave up 1 base and J gave up 0 bases, with 13 bases separating them. Germline V gene lookup returns CDR1 MNHNS and CDR2 SASEGT. The CDR3 region has the DNA TGTGCCAGCAGTGAAGGCTGGGGCCAGTATAGCAATCAGCCCCAGCATTTT. Translation gives CASSEGWGQYSNQPQHF.

This clone has just one count. V and J are TRBV4-2 and TRBJ2-5, with 8 bases lining up with TRBD2. Germline CDR1 is LGHNA and CDR2 is YNFKEQ. With V trimmed by 0 bases and J by 3 bases, 9 bases remained unmatched. The CDR3 covers 17 residues. The DNA of the CDR3 is TGTGCCAGCAGCCAAGATAGCGTTACTAGCGGAAAAGAGACCCAGTACTTC. Its translation is CASSQDSVTSGKETQYF.

The chain's CDR3 is CASSATTGRVTEAFF. In nucleotides, the CDR3 is TGCGCCAGCAGCGCTACTACAGGGAGGGTCACTGAAGCTTTCTTT. This sequence joins TRBV5-1 and TRBJ1-1, with D possibly TRBD1 on 6 matching bases. Germline CDR1 is SGHRS and CDR2 is YFSETQ. Deletions cut 4 bases from V and 4 bases from J, with 17 bases between. The CDR3 is 15 residues long.

The chain couples TRBV15 to TRBJ2-5; D gene unclear. The CDR3 loop spans 13 amino acids. V was pared by 1 base and J by 4 bases, with 7 bases between. Germline loops: CDR1 LNHNV, CDR2 YYDKDF (reference sequence). This chain's CDR3 is CATSRGPGETQYF. The CDR3 nucleotides are TGTGCCACCAGCAGAGGACCCGGAGAGACCCAGTACTTC.

In nucleotides, the CDR3 is TGTGCCAGCAGTACTGGGACCTCCAAAGGGGCGCAGTATTTT. Translating it yields CASSTGTSKGAQYF. The rearrangement links TRBV2 to TRBJ2-3; D could derive from TRBD1 or TRBD2 (5 bases each). V was shortened by 5 bases and J by 10 bases, with 19 bases between the two germline ends. Germline CDR1 reads SNHLY; CDR2 reads FYNNEI. This CDR3 has 14 amino acids.

As regards this clone: The conserved closing phenylalanine or tryptophan is absent in this CDR3, likely reflecting a read error. The limits of the CDR3 on the DNA are not certain, so only TCRdb's listed CDR3 is given. This chain links TRBV23-1 with TRBJ1-5. TRBV23-1 is given ORF status, its function remaining uncertain. The CDR3 has 8 residues if both end residues are counted. The CDR3 loop is CASSQYHP.

The V call is TRBV4-1, the J call TRBJ2-2, with 7 bases that match TRBD1. J lost 5 bases, V lost 4 bases, and 1 base had no gene match. In germline, CDR1 is MGHRA, CDR2 YSYEKL. The CDR3 is 13 residues long. CDR3 loop: CASSLQGTGELFF. In DNA form, the CDR3 reads TGCGCCAGCAGCCTACAGGGGACCGGGGAGCTGTTTTTT.

The chain joins TRBV5-1 to TRBJ2-5, with D possibly matching TRBD1 (6 bases). There are 14 residues in the CDR3. The V end lost 0 bases, the J end lost 4 bases, and 10 bases lay between the germline ends. Germline values: CDR1 SGHRS, CDR2 YFSETQ. The CDR3 sequence: CASSLGTVRETQYF. The CDR3 bases are TGCGCCAGCAGCTTGGGGACAGTGCGAGAGACCCAGTACTTC.

The J gene is TRBJ1-4, the V gene TRBV27; a weak D match, TRBD1 (5 bases). This CDR3 is built from 15 residues. Germline-derived CDR1 and CDR2 are MNHEY and SMNVEV (reference sequence). With 2 bases removed from V and 2 bases from J, the gap between germline ends came to 9 bases. CDR3 DNA sequence: TGTGCCAGCAGTTTACGGGCAGGGACTAATGAAAAACTGTTTTTT. This sequence encodes CASSLRAGTNEKLFF.

This chain joins TRBV7-6 and TRBJ1-3; D is uncertain. Germline V gene sequence: CDR1 SGHVS, CDR2 FNYEAQ. V shed 1 base and J shed 0 bases, with 10 bases lying between them. CDR3 length equals 16 residues. CDR3 nucleotides: TGTGCCAGCAGCTTAGTGGACCCGAGCTCTGGAAACACCATATATTTT. The encoded protein is CASSLVDPSSGNTIYF.